The 32 T cell receptor beta chains in this list originate from one sample, sequenced in a study of blood T cell repertoires in COVID-19. Assay used: immunoSEQ multiplex PCR; TCRdb lists only in-frame clones, some missing. Of over 200,000 clones in the sample, approximately 86% are singletons; the top ten hold around 4.5%. The sequenced material came from PBMCs or T cells enriched from blood (not recorded which). These receptors all come from a woman in her 30s who had been exposed to COVID-19.

The rearrangement links TRBV30 to TRBJ1-4; D might be TRBD1 (6 bases). Trimming took 8 bases from V and 7 from J, leaving 14 bases between them. Germline CDR1 reads GTSNPN; CDR2 reads SVGIG (reference sequence). CDR3 length equals 12 residues. This chain's CDR3 is CAGVGGPEKLFF. CDR3 coding DNA: TGTGCCGGAGTGGGGGGGCCTGAAAAACTGTTTTTT.

The chain joins TRBV6-2 or TRBV6-3 to TRBJ1-6; no firm D call. The germline V gene has CDR1 MNHEY and CDR2 SVGEGT. The CDR3 is 14 amino acids. V lost 2 bases, J lost 5 bases, and 7 bases lay in between. In DNA, the CDR3 is TGTGCCAGCAGTTACGCAGTCGATAATTCACCCCTCCACTTT. Translated: CASSYAVDNSPLHF.

This chain uses TRBV18 with TRBJ2-5; D is undetermined. The CDR3 totals 13 residues. Trimming took off 3 bases at V and 1 base at J, with 6 bases between the two ends. The germline V gene encodes CDR1 KGHSH and CDR2 LQKENI. The CDR3 is CASSPAIQETQYF. The CDR3 DNA follows: TGTGCCAGCTCACCCGCTATCCAAGAGACCCAGTACTTC. Combining the CDR3 with reference TRBV18 and TRBJ2-5 gives the whole variable domain NAGVMQNPRHLVRRRGQEARLRCSPMKGHSHVYWYRQLPEEGLKFMVYLQKENIIDESGMPKERFSAEFPKEGPSILRIQQVVRGDSAAYFCASSPAIQETQYFGPGTRLLVL.

This clone is a singleton in its sample. The J gene is TRBJ2-5, the V gene TRBV2, with 11 bases matching TRBD1. With 6 bases clipped from V and 5 bases from J, the junction kept 2 bases outside the gene matches. Germline-derived CDR1 and CDR2 are SNHLY and FYNNEI. The CDR3 is 13 residues long. CDR3 sequence: CASSRDRGETQYF. In DNA, the CDR3 is TGTGCCAGCAGCAGGGACAGGGGGGAGACCCAGTACTTC.

The rearrangement uses TRBV5-4 and TRBJ2-7, with a weak D call TRBD1 (6 bases). The CDR3 contains 14 residues. Germline CDR1 is SGHNT and CDR2 is YYREEE (reference sequence). V was pared by 2 bases and J by 3 bases, with 12 bases between. CDR3 loop: CASSLQGAFYEQYF. The CDR3 coding sequence is TGTGCCAGCAGCTTACAGGGCGCGTTCTACGAGCAGTACTTC.

This clone was found many times. The rearrangement uses TRBV7-8 and TRBJ1-2; D is possibly TRBD1 (5 bases). Trimming removed 5 bases from V and 3 bases from J, with 19 bases in between. The CDR3 has 16 amino acids. CDR1 and CDR2 from the germline V gene are SGHVS and FQNEAQ. CDR3 nucleotides: TGTGCCAGCAGCCCCAGGGTCGGCAGGGTGGACTATGGCTACACCTTC. It translates to CASSPRVGRVDYGYTF. Drawing the rest from reference TRBV7-8 and TRBJ1-2, the complete variable domain is GAGVSQSPRYKVAKRGQDVALRCDPISGHVSLFWYQQALGQGPEFLTYFQNEAQLDKSGLPSDRFFAERPEGSVSTLKIQRTQQEDSAVYLCASSPRVGRVDYGYTFGSGTRLTVV.

The genes are TRBV29-1 and TRBJ2-7; 9 bases agree with TRBD1. In germline, CDR1 is SQVTM, CDR2 ANQGSEA. Trimming cost V 0 bases and J 4 bases; bases outside gene matches: 4. The CDR3 sequence is 14 residues long. This CDR3 is CSVEEGQGQYEQYF. The CDR3 bases are TGCAGCGTTGAAGAGGGACAGGGCCAATACGAGCAGTACTTC.

This clone was seen only a few times. The V and J genes are TRBV5-1 and TRBJ2-4; a possible D gene is TRBD1 (8 bases). The V end lost 0 bases, the J end lost 8 bases, and 12 bases lay between the germline ends. The CDR3 length is 14 residues. CDR1 is SGHRS and CDR2 is YFSETQ in the germline V gene. CDR3 coding DNA: TGCGCCAGCAGCTTGGGGACAGGGAGGGACATTCAGTACTTC. It yields the protein CASSLGTGRDIQYF.

The chain uses TRBV2 and TRBJ2-1; perhaps TRBD2 as D (5 bases). Germline V gives CDR1 SNHLY, CDR2 FYNNEI. There are 15 residues in the CDR3. The V end lost 4 bases, the J end lost 9 bases, and 19 bases lay between the germline ends. The chain's CDR3 is CASSGGPPGIGEQFF. The CDR3 coding sequence is TGTGCCAGCAGTGGAGGGCCACCCGGCATTGGTGAGCAGTTCTTC.

The chain is built from TRBV4-1 and TRBJ2-7, with 7 nucleotides matching TRBD2. V shed 1 base and J 2 bases; nucleotides not matched to a gene: 8. Germline CDR1 is MGHRA and CDR2 is YSYEKL. The CDR3 covers 16 residues. The chain's CDR3 is CASSQGPAGVTYEQYF. CDR3 DNA sequence: TGCGCCAGCAGCCAAGGCCCGGCGGGGGTGACCTACGAGCAGTACTTC.

The chain recombines TRBV2 with TRBJ2-3, with 12 bases fitting TRBD2. CDR1 and CDR2 (germline): SNHLY, FYNNEI. V lost 6 bases to trimming and J lost 2 bases; unmatched junction nucleotides: 6. The CDR3 loop spans 16 amino acids. CDR3 bases: TGTGCCAGCAGCGTTCGGACTAGCGGGGCCACAGATACGCAGTATTTT. This gives the protein CASSVRTSGATDTQYF.

The gene calls are TRBV5-6 and TRBJ2-7; 8 nucleotides align to TRBD1. The CDR3 sequence is 13 residues long. From germline, CDR1 is SGHDT and CDR2 YYEEEE. V was pared by 4 bases and J by 2 bases, with 2 bases of the junction left unmatched. This CDR3 reads CASSPDRAYEQYF. For the CDR3, the DNA is TGTGCCAGCAGCCCGGACAGGGCCTACGAGCAGTACTTC.

The V gene is TRBV5-1, the J gene TRBJ2-7, with D perhaps matching TRBD1 (5 bases). CDR3 length equals 13 residues. The V and J ends lost 1 base and 3 bases respectively, with 8 bases between them. CDR1 is SGHRS, CDR2 YFSETQ, per germline. This chain's CDR3 is CASSLTGDYEQYF. As DNA, the CDR3 is TGCGCCAGCAGCTTGACAGGTGACTACGAGCAGTACTTC.

CDR3 residues: CASSEVGQVDGPQHF. CDR3 sequence (DNA): TGTGCCAGCAGTGAAGTGGGACAGGTAGATGGCCCCCAGCATTTT. The chain uses TRBV2 and TRBJ1-5; TRBD1 matches 8 bases. Germline CDR1 is SNHLY and CDR2 is FYNNEI. The CDR3 spans 15 residues. Trimming cost V 1 base and J 10 bases; bases outside gene matches: 9.

The V and J genes are TRBV5-6 and TRBJ1-6; D is perhaps TRBD1 (5 bases). Germline loops: CDR1 SGHDT, CDR2 YYEEEE. Trimming removed 4 bases at V and 9 bases at J, with 17 bases between. This CDR3 has 15 residues. The chain's CDR3 is CASSHPRGRVSPLHF. The DNA for the CDR3 is TGTGCCAGCAGCCACCCCCGGGGGAGGGTTTCACCCCTCCACTTT. Using reference TRBV5-6 and TRBJ1-6 for the parts outside the CDR3, the full variable domain is DAGVTQSPTHLIKTRGQQVTLRCSPKSGHDTVSWYQQALGQGPQFIFQYYEEEERQRGNFPDRFSGHQFPNYSSELNVNALLLGDSALYLCASSHPRGRVSPLHFGNGTRLTVT.

The genes are TRBV4-2 and TRBJ1-3; 8 bases agree with TRBD1. This CDR3 is built from 18 residues. Germline V gives CDR1 LGHNA, CDR2 YNFKEQ. V lost 2 bases to trimming and J lost 0 bases; unmatched junction nucleotides: 9. This chain's CDR3 is CASSQTQDRAFSGNTIYF. The CDR3 nucleotides read TGTGCCAGCAGCCAAACACAGGACAGGGCCTTCTCTGGAAACACCATATATTTT.

This clone was detected once. V and J are TRBV5-1 and TRBJ2-1, with 7 bases lining up with TRBD2. The CDR3 covers 13 residues. V trimming: 1 base; J trimming: 7 bases; junction bases outside the gene matches: 2. CDR1 is SGHRS and CDR2 is YFSETQ in the germline V gene. The CDR3 DNA sequence: TGCGCCAGCAGCTTGTCCGGGGGGAATGAGCAGTTCTTC. This translates into CASSLSGGNEQFF. Full variable domain (missing parts from reference TRBV5-1 and TRBJ2-1): KAGVTQTPRYLIKTRGQQVTLSCSPISGHRSVSWYQQTPGQGLQFLFEYFSETQRNKGNFPGRFSGRQFSNSRSEMNVSTLELGDSALYLCASSLSGGNEQFFGPGTRLTVL.

The gene calls are TRBV6-6 and TRBJ1-2; D not certain. The V gene's germline CDR1 is MNHNY and CDR2 SVGAGI (reference sequence). Trimming cost V 5 bases and J 8 bases, with 18 bases left between them. The CDR3 is 14 residues long. The CDR3 coding sequence is TGTGCCAGCAGTCCCTCAACGAACTTTAGAGGCTACACCTTC. This sequence encodes CASSPSTNFRGYTF.

The V call is TRBV3-1 (or the pseudogene TRBV3-2), the J call TRBJ1-6; D unclear. The ends were cut back, 0 bases at V and 10 bases at J, with 7 bases in the middle. The CDR3 is made up of 13 amino acids. In germline, CDR1 is LGHDT, CDR2 YNNKEL (reference sequence). The CDR3 here is CASSQEGGSPLHF. The CDR3 DNA is TGTGCCAGCAGCCAAGAGGGAGGCTCACCCCTCCACTTT.

The chain recombines TRBV9 with TRBJ2-3, with 8 bases matching TRBD2. V trimming: 6 bases; J trimming: 5 bases; junction bases outside the gene matches: 8. This CDR3 comprises 14 residues. From germline, CDR1 is SGDLS and CDR2 YYNGEE. CDR3 amino acids: CASTPGGLLDTQYF. CDR3 coding DNA: TGTGCCAGCACCCCGGGGGGGCTTTTAGATACGCAGTATTTT.

The rearrangement uses TRBV3-1 (or the pseudogene TRBV3-2) and TRBJ1-6; D is possibly TRBD1 (6 bases). The CDR3 loop spans 18 amino acids. CDR1 LGHDT and CDR2 YNNKEL come from the germline V gene (reference sequence). V was cut by 2 bases and J by 7 bases, with 21 bases left in between. CDR3 bases: TGTGCCAGCAGCCAAATAGGAGGCGCAGGGGAACGAAATTCACCCCTCCACTTT. Translating it yields CASSQIGGAGERNSPLHF.

The chain joins TRBV5-1 to TRBJ2-2; 12 bases are shared with TRBD1. Germline loops: CDR1 SGHRS, CDR2 YFSETQ. Losses at the gene ends were 3 bases for V and 4 bases for J; bases not matched to a gene: 7. This CDR3 is 17 amino acids long. Written as DNA, the CDR3 is TGCGCCAGCAGCTCCGGGACAGGGGGCGCTGGCACCGGGGAGCTGTTTTTT. This codes for CASSSGTGGAGTGELFF.

The genes are TRBV11-2 and TRBJ2-1; 10 bases map to TRBD1. The CDR3 totals 15 residues. V gave up 8 bases and J gave up 7 bases; unmatched junction bases: 11. In germline, CDR1 is SGHAT, CDR2 FQNNGV. Here the CDR3 reads CASQNPGQGTNEQFF. The CDR3 DNA is TGTGCCAGCCAAAATCCGGGACAGGGGACAAATGAGCAGTTCTTC.

V is TRBV6-5 and J is TRBJ1-6, with D perhaps TRBD1 (6 bases). Germline values: CDR1 MNHEY, CDR2 SVGAGI. V shed 0 bases and J shed 6 bases, with 6 bases lying between them. This CDR3 has 14 amino acids. The DNA of the CDR3 is TGTGCCAGCAGTTACTCACAGGGTAATTCACCCCTCCACTTT. Amino acids: CASSYSQGNSPLHF.

This chain links TRBV15 with TRBJ1-1; TRBD1 might be the D (5 bases). Germline CDR1 reads LNHNV; CDR2 reads YYDKDF (reference sequence). V was shortened by 1 base and J by 4 bases, with 13 bases between the two germline ends. This CDR3 has 15 residues. CDR3 in DNA: TGTGCCACCAGCAGAGTGGGGCGATCGAGCACTGAAGCTTTCTTT. Protein: CATSRVGRSSTEAFF.

This chain joins TRBV5-4 and TRBJ2-1; TRBD2 is a possible D gene (5 bases). The ends were cut back, 4 bases at V and 7 bases at J, with 9 bases in the middle. The CDR3 runs 12 residues. Germline values: CDR1 SGHNT, CDR2 YYREEE (reference sequence). The CDR3 sequence is CASSPDSNEQFF. In nucleotides, the CDR3 is TGTGCCAGCAGCCCGGACTCGAATGAGCAGTTCTTC.

The chain couples TRBV14 to TRBJ1-1; no reliable D call. The germline CDR1 and CDR2 sequences are SGHDN and FVKESK. The V end was cut by 1 base, the J end by 5 bases, with 8 bases between. There are 13 residues in the CDR3. The CDR3 protein is CASSQVGRTEAFF. The DNA for the CDR3 is TGTGCCAGCAGCCAAGTAGGGAGGACTGAAGCTTTCTTT. The whole variable domain, remainder taken from reference TRBV14 and TRBJ1-1, is EAGVTQFPSHSVIEKGQTVTLRCDPISGHDNLYWYRRVMGKEIKFLLHFVKESKQDESGMPNNRFLAERTGGTYSTLKVQPAELEDSGVYFCASSQVGRTEAFFGQGTRLTVV.

This rearrangement joins TRBV19 to TRBJ2-2; D might be TRBD1 (6 bases). This CDR3 region has 14 residues. Germline V CDR1 and CDR2: LNHDA, SQIVND (reference sequence). V was shortened by 6 bases and J by 8 bases, with 16 bases between the two germline ends. In nucleotides, the CDR3 is TGTGCCAGTAGGACAGGAGAAACGACGGGGGAGCTGTTTTTT. It encodes CASRTGETTGELFF.

The gene calls are TRBV24-1 and TRBJ2-1; 9 bases are shared with TRBD2. V lost 7 bases and J lost 6; bases outside the gene matches: 6. This CDR3 spans 14 amino acids. Germline CDR1 reads KGHDR; CDR2 reads SFDVKD. The CDR3 reads CATRRTSASNEQFF. CDR3 DNA: TGTGCCACCAGAAGGACTAGCGCGTCCAATGAGCAGTTCTTC.

The table lists this clone with a few counts. The chain uses TRBV5-4 and TRBJ1-2; D might be TRBD1 (5 bases). This CDR3 is 15 amino acids long. CDR1 is SGHNT, CDR2 YYREEE, per germline (reference sequence). V shed 2 bases and J shed 2 bases, with 13 bases lying between them. The DNA of the CDR3 is TGTGCCAGCAGCTTTGGCGGGGGAGGGAACTATGGCTACACCTTC. Translation: CASSFGGGGNYGYTF.

V usage is TRBV18 and J usage is TRBJ1-1, with 8 bases that match TRBD1. After removal of 3 bases from V and 3 bases from J, the junction contained 9 bases not matched to a gene. The CDR3 consists of 16 residues. Germline assignment: CDR1 KGHSH and CDR2 LQKENI. CDR3 nucleotides: TGTGCCAGCTCACCGCCCTCAGGGGGCGTCGACACTGAAGCTTTCTTT. It is translated as CASSPPSGGVDTEAFF.

This CDR3 is CASSGHNSPLHF. CDR3 in DNA: TGTGCCAGCAGTGGACACAATTCACCCCTCCACTTT. The V gene is TRBV2, the J gene TRBJ1-6; D unresolved. Germline assignment: CDR1 SNHLY and CDR2 FYNNEI. The CDR3 runs 12 residues. Trimming removed 4 bases from V and 7 bases from J, with 5 bases in between.